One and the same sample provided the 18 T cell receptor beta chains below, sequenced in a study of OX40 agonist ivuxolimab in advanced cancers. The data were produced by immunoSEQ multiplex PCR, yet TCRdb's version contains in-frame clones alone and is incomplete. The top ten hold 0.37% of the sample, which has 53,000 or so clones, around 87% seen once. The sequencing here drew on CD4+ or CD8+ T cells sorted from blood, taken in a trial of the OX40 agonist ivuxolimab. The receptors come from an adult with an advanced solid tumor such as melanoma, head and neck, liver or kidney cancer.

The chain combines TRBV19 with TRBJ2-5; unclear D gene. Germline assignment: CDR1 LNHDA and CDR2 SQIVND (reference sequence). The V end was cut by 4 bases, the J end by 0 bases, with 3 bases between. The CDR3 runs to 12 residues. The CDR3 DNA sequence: TGTGCCAGTAGTACAGACCAAGAGACCCAGTACTTC. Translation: CASSTDQETQYF.

CDR3: CASSPSSITATYEQYF. The DNA of the CDR3 is TGTGCCAGCTCACCATCGTCTATCACAGCAACCTACGAGCAGTACTTC. The chain joins TRBV18 to TRBJ2-7; D gene unclear. CDR1 is KGHSH, CDR2 LQKENI, per germline. Trimming cost V 2 bases and J 2 bases, with 16 bases left between them. This CDR3 contains 16 residues. Using reference TRBV18 and TRBJ2-7 for the parts outside the CDR3, the full variable domain is NAGVMQNPRHLVRRRGQEARLRCSPMKGHSHVYWYRQLPEEGLKFMVYLQKENIIDESGMPKERFSAEFPKEGPSILRIQQVVRGDSAAYFCASSPSSITATYEQYFGPGTRLTVT.

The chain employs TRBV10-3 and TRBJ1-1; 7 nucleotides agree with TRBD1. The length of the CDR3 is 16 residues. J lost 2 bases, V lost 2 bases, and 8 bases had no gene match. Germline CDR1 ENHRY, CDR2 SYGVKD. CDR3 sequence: CAISEMGGQTNTEAFF. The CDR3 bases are TGTGCCATCAGTGAGATGGGGGGACAGACCAACACTGAAGCTTTCTTT.

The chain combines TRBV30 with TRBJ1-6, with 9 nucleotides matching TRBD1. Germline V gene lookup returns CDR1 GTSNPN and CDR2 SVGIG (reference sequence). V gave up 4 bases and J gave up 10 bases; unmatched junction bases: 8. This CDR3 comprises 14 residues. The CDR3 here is CAWTGRDRDSPLHF. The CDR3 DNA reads TGTGCCTGGACGGGGCGGGACAGGGACTCACCCCTCCACTTT.

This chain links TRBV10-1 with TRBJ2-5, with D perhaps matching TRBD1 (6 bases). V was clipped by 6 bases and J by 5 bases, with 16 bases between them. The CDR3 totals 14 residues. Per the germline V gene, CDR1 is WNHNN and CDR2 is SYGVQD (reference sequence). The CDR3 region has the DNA TGCGCCAGCAGCCGACAGTCCCAGGGGGAGACCCAGTACTTC. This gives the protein CASSRQSQGETQYF.

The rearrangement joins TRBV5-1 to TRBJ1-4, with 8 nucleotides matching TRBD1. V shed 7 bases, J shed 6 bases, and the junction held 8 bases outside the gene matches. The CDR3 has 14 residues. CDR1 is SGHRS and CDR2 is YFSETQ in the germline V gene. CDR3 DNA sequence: TGCGCCAGCTCGATTGACAGGGGCGATGAAAAACTGTTTTTT. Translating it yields CASSIDRGDEKLFF.

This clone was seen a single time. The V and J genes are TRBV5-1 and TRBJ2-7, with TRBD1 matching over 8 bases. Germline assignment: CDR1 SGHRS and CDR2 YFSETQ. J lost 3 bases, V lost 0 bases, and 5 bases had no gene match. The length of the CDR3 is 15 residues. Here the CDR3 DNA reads TGCGCCAGCAGCTTGGGCAGGGGGCGAGTCTACGAGCAGTACTTC. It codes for CASSLGRGRVYEQYF.

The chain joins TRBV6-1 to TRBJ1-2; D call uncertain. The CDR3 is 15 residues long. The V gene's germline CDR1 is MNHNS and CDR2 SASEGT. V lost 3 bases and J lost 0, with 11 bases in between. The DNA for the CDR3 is TGTGCCAGCAGTGAGTCTATAATTCCTAACTATGGCTACACCTTC. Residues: CASSESIIPNYGYTF.

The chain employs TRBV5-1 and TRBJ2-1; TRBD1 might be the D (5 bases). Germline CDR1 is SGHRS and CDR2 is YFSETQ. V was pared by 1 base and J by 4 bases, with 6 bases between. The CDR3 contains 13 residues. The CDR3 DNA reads TGCGCCAGCAGCTTGAGACAGTACAATGAGCAGTTCTTC. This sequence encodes CASSLRQYNEQFF.

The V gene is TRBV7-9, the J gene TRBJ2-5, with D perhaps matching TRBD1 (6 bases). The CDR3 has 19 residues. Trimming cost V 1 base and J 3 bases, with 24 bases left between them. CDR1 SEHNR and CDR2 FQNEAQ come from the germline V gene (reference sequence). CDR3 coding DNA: TGTGCCAGCAGCTTAGGGGCGTCAGGGGTGGTTATTTGGAAAGAGACCCAGTACTTC. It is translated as CASSLGASGVVIWKETQYF.

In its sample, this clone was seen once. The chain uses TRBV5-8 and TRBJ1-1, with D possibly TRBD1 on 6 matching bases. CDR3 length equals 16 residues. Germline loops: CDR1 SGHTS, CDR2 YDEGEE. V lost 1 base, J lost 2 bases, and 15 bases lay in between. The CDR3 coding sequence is TGTGCCAGCAGCTTGAGTCTGGACAGCCTTAACACTGAAGCTTTCTTT. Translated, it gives CASSLSLDSLNTEAFF.

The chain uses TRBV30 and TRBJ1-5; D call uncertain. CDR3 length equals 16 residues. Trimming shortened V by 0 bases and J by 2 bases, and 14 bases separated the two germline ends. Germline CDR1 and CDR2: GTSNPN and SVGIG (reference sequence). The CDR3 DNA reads TGTGCCTGGAGTGTGGGTACCCTCGCTGGCAATCAGCCCCAGCATTTT. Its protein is CAWSVGTLAGNQPQHF.

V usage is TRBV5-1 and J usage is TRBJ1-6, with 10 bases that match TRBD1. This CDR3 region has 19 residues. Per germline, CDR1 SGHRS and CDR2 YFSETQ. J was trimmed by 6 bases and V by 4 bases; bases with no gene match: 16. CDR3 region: CASSARPGTGEVGNSPLHF. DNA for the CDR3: TGCGCCAGCAGCGCCCGACCCGGGACAGGGGAGGTCGGTAATTCACCCCTCCACTTT.

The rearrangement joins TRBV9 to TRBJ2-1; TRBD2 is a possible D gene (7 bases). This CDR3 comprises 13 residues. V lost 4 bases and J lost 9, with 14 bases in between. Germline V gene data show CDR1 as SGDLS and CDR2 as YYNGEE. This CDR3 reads CASSPLGGPEQFF. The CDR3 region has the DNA TGTGCCAGCAGCCCACTGGGGGGGCCTGAGCAGTTCTTC.

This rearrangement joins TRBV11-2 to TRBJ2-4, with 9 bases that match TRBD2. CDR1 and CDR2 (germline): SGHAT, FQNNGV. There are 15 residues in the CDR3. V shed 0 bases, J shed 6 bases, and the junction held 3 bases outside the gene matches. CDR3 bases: TGTGCCAGCAGCTTAGAACTAGCGGGTGGAAACATTCAGTACTTC. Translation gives CASSLELAGGNIQYF.

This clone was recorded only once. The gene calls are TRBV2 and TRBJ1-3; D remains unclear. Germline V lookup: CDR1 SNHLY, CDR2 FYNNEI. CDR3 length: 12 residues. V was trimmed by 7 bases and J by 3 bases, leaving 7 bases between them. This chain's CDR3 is CASMSDGNTIYF. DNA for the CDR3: TGTGCCAGCATGTCGGATGGAAACACCATATATTTT.

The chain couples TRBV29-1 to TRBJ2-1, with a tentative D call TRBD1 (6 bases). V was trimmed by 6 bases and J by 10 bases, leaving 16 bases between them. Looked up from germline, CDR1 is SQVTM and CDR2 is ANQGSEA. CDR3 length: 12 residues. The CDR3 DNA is TGCAGCGTGGGGGCCCCTGAGGGGGAGCAGTTCTTC. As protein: CSVGAPEGEQFF.

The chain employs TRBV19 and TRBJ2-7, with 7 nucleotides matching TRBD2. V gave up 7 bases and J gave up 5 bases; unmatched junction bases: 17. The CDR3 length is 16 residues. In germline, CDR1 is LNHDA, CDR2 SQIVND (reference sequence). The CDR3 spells CASKGAGRAHGNEQYF. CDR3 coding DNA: TGTGCCAGTAAAGGGGCAGGGAGGGCCCATGGGAACGAGCAGTACTTC.